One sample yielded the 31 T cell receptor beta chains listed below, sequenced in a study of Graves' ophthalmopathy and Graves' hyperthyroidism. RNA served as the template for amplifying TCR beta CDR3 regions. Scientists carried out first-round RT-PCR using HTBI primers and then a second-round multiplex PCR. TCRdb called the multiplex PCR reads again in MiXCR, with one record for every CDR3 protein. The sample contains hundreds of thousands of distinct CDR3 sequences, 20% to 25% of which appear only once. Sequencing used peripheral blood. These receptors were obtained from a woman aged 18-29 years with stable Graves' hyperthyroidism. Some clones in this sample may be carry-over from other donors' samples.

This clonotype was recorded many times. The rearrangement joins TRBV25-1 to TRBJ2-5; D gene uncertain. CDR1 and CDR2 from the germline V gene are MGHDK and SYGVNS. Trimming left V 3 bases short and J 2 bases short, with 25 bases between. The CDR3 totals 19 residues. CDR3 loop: CASSENPKLLDPRQETQYF. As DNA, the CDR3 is TGTGCCAGCAGTGAGAACCCCAAGCTTTTGGACCCCCGACAAGAGACCCAGTACTTC.

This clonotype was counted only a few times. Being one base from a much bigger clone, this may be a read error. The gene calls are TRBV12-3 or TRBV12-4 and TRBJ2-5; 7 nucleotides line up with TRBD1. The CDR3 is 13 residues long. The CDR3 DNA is TGTGCCAGCAGTTTGGACAGGCAAGAGACCAAGTACTTC. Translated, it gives CASSLDRQETKYF.

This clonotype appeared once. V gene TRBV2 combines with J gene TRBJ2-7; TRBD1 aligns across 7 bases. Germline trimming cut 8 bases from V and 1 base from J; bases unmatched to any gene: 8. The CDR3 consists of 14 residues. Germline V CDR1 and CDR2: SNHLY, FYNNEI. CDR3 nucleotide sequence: TGTGCCAGCGGGGACAGTAGAGGTTCCTACGAGCAGTACTTC. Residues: CASGDSRGSYEQYF.

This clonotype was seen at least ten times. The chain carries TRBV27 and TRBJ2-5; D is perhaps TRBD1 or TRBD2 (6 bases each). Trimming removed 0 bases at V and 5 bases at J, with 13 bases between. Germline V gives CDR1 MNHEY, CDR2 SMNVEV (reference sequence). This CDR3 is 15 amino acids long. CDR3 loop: CASSLSPGEVETQYF. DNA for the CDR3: TGTGCCAGCAGTTTATCCCCAGGGGAGGTGGAGACCCAGTACTTC.

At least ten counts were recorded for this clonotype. CDR3 sequence reads: CSARDRSNSPLHF. For the CDR3, the DNA is TGCAGTGCTAGGGACAGAAGTAATTCACCCCTCCACTTT. The chain carries TRBV20-1 and TRBJ1-6; a possible D gene is TRBD1 (6 bases). In germline, CDR1 is DFQATT, CDR2 SNEGSKA (reference sequence). CDR3 size: 13 residues. Trimming took off 3 bases at V and 6 bases at J, with 9 bases between the two ends.

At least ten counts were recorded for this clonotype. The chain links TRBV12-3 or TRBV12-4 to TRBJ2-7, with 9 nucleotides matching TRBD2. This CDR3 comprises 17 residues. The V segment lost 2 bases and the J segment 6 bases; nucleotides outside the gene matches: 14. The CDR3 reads CASSLWRGGPEPFEQYF. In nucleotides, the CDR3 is TGTGCCAGCAGTTTATGGCGGGGGGGGCCAGAACCCTTCGAGCAGTACTTC.

CDR3 in amino acids: CASSQRTGGGYTF. In DNA form, the CDR3 reads TGCGCCAGCAGCCAAAGGACAGGGGGAGGCTACACCTTC. The rearrangement links TRBV4-1 to TRBJ1-2, with 10 bases matching TRBD1. CDR1 is MGHRA, CDR2 YSYEKL, per germline. This CDR3 region has 13 residues. The V and J ends lost 2 bases and 8 bases, in that order; junction bases with no gene match: 2.

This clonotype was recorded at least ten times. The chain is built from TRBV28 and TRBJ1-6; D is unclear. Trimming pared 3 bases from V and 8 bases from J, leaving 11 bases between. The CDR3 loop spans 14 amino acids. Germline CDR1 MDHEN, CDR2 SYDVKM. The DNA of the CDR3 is TGTGCCAGCAGTTTCGGCGGTTTGGATTCACCCCTCCACTTT. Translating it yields CASSFGGLDSPLHF. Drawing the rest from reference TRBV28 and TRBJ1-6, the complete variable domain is DVKVTQSSRYLVKRTGEKVFLECVQDMDHENMFWYRQDPGLGLRLIYFSYDVKMKEKGDIPEGYSVSREKKERFSLILESASTNQTSMYLCASSFGGLDSPLHFGNGTRLTVT.

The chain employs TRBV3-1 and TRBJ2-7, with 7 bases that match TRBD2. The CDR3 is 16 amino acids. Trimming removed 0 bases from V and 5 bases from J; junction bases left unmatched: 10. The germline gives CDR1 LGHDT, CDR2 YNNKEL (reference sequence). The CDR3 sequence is CASSQEGRGTPNEQYF. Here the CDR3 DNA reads TGTGCCAGCAGCCAAGAGGGGCGGGGGACCCCCAACGAGCAGTACTTC.

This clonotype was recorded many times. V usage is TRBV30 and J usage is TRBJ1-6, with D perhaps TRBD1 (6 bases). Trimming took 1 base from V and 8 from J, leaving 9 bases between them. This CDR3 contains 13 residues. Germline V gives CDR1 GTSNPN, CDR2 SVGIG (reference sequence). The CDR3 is CAWSDRAYSPLHF. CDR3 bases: TGTGCCTGGAGTGACAGGGCCTATTCACCCCTCCACTTT.

CDR3 region: CASSNFTVSGQETQYF. The CDR3 region has the DNA TGTGCCAGCTCCAACTTCACGGTTAGCGGGCAAGAGACCCAGTACTTC. This chain connects TRBV18 to TRBJ2-5, with 7 nucleotides matching TRBD2. CDR1 and CDR2 (germline): KGHSH, LQKENI. This CDR3 has 16 residues. The ends lost 6 bases at V and 2 bases at J; junction bases unmatched: 12. The variable domain in full, completed from reference TRBV18 and TRBJ2-5, reads NAGVMQNPRHLVRRRGQEARLRCSPMKGHSHVYWYRQLPEEGLKFMVYLQKENIIDESGMPKERFSAEFPKEGPSILRIQQVVRGDSAAYFCASSNFTVSGQETQYFGPGTRLLVL.

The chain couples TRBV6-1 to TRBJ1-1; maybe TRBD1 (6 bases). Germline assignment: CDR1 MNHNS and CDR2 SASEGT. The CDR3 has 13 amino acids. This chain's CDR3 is CVTQRGANTEAFF. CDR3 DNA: TGTGTCACCCAAAGGGGGGCGAACACTGAAGCTTTCTTT.

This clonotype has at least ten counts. The CDR3 coding sequence is TGTGCCAGCAGTGCCTCCGGCGGGAGGGAGACCCAGTACTTC. This encodes CASSASGGRETQYF. This chain links TRBV6-1 with TRBJ2-5; 8 nucleotides line up with TRBD2. V lost 4 bases and J lost 5; bases outside the gene matches: 6. The length of the CDR3 is 14 residues. The germline V gene has CDR1 MNHNS and CDR2 SASEGT.

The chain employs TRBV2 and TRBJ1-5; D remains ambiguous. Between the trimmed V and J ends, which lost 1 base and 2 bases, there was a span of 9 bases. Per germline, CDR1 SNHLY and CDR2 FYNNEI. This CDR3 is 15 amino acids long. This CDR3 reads CASSEVRRRNQPQHF. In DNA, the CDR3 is TGTGCCAGCAGTGAAGTACGACGGCGCAATCAGCCCCAGCATTTT. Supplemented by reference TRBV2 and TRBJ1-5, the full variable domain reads EPEVTQTPSHQVTQMGQEVILRCVPISNHLYFYWYRQILGQKVEFLVSFYNNEISEKSEIFDDQFSVERPDGSNFTLKIRSTKLEDSAMYFCASSEVRRRNQPQHFGDGTRLSIL.

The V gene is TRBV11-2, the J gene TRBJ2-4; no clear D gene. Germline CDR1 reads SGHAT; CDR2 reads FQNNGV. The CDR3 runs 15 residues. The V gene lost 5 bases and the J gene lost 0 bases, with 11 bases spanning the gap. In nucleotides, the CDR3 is TGTGCCAGCAGCCCCGAATTCATAGCCAAAAACATTCAGTACTTC. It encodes CASSPEFIAKNIQYF.

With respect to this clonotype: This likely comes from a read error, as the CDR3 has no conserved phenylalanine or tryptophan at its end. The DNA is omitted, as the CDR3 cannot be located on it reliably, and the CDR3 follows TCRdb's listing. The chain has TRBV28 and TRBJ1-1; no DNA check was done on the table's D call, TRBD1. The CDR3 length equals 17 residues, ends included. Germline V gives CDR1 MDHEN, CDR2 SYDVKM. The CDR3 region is CASSLPFLQGRNTEACV.

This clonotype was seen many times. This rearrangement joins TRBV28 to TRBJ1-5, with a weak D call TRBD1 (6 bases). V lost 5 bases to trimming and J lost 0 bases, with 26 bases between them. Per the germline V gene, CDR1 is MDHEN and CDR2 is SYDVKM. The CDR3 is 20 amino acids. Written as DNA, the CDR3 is TGTGCCAGCAGTCAACCCATATCATACAGGGTCTGGGATAGCAATCAGCCCCAGCATTTT. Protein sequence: CASSQPISYRVWDSNQPQHF.

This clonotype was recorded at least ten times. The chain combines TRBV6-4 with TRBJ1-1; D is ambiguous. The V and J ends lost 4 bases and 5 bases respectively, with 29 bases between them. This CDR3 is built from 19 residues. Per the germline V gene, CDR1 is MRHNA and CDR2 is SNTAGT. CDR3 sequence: CASSGLQFWGRARGTEAFF. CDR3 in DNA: TGTGCCAGCAGTGGCTTACAGTTTTGGGGTCGGGCGCGCGGAACTGAAGCTTTCTTT.

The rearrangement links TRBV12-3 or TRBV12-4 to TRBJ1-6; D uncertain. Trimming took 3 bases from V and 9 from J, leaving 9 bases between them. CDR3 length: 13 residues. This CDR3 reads CASSFGPGSPLHF. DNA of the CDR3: TGTGCCAGCAGTTTTGGTCCAGGTTCACCCCTCCACTTT.

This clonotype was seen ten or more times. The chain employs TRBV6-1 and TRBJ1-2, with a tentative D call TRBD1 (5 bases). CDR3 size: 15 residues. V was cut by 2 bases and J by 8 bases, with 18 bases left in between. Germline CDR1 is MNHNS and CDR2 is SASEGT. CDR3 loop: CASSESVGGVSGYTF. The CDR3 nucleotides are TGTGCCAGCAGTGAATCAGTGGGGGGGGTGAGCGGCTACACCTTC.

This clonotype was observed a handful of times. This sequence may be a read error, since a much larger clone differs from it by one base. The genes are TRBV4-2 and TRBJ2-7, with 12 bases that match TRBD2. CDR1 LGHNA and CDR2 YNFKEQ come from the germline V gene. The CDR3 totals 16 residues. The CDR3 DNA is TGTGCCAGCAGCCAAGGATGGACTAGCGGGGACAACGAGAAGTACTTC. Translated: CASSQGWTSGDNEKYF.

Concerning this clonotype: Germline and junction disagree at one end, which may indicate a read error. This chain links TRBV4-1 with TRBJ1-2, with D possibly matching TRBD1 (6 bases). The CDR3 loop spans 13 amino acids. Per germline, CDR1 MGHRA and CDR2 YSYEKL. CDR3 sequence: CASQDRSNCGYTF. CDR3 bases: TGCGCCAGCCAGGACAGATCTAACTGTGGCTACACCTTC.

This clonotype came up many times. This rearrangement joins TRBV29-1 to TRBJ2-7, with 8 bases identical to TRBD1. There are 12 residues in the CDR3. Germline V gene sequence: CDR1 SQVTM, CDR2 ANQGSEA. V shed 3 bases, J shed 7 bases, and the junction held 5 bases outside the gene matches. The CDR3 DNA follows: TGCAGCGTTGACCAGGGGGCGAGAGAGCAGTACTTC. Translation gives CSVDQGAREQYF.

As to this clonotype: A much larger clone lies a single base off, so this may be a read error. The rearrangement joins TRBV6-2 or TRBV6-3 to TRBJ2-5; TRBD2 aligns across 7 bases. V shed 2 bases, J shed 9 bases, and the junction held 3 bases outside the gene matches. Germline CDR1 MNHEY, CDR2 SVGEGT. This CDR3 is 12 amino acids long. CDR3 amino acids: CASSYVREAQYF. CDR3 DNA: TGTGCCAGCAGTTACGTTCGGGAGGCCCAGTACTTC.

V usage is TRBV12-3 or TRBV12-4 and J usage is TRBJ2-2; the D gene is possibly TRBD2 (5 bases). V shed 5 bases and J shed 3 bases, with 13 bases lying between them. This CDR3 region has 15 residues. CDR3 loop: CASSPISGDTGELFF. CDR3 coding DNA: TGTGCCAGCAGTCCGATCAGCGGTGACACCGGGGAGCTGTTTTTT.

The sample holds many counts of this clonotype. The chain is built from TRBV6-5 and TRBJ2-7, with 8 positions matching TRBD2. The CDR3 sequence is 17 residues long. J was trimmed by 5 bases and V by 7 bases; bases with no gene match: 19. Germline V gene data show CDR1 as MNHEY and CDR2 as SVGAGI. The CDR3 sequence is CASNQILTSGRKDEQYF. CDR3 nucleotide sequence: TGTGCCAGCAACCAAATCCTTACTAGCGGCCGTAAAGACGAGCAGTACTTC.

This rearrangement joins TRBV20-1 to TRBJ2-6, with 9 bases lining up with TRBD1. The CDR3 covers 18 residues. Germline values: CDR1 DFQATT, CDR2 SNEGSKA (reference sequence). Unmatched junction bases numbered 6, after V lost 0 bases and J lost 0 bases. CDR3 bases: TGCAGTGCTAGAGATGGGGACAGGGCCGTCTCTGGGGCCAACGTCCTGACTTTC. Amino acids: CSARDGDRAVSGANVLTF.

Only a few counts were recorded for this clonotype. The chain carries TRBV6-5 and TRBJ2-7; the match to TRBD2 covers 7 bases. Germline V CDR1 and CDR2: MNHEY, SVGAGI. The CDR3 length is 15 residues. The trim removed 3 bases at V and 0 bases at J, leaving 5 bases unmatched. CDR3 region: CASSYRRTSSYEQYF. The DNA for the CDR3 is TGTGCCAGCAGTTATCGGCGGACTAGCTCCTACGAGCAGTACTTC.

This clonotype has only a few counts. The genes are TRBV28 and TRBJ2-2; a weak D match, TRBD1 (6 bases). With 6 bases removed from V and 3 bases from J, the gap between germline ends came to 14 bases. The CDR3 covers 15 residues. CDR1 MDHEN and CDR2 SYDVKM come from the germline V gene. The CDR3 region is CASRPRGMDTGELFF. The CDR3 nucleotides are TGTGCCAGCAGACCCAGGGGTATGGACACCGGGGAGCTGTTTTTT.

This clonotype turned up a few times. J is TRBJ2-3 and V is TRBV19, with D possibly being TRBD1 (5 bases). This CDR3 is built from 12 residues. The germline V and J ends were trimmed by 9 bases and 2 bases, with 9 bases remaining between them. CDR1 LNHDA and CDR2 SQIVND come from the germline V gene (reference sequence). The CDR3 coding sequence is TGTGCCAGCGAAGGGGACACAGATACGCAGTATTTT. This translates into CASEGDTDTQYF.

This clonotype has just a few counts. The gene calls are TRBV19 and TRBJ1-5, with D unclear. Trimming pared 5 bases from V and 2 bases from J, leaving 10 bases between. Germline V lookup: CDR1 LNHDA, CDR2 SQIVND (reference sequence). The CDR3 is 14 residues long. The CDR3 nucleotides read TGTGCCAGTAGTGGCCTAAGAGGCAATCAGCCCCAGCATTTT. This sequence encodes CASSGLRGNQPQHF.